This T cell receptor beta chain came from a study of CD8+ T cells in alopecia areata. This CDR3 region has 15 residues. The ends lost 5 bases at V and 4 bases at J; junction bases unmatched: 10. The V gene's germline CDR1 is SGHTA and CDR2 FQGNSA. Reverse transcription of extracted RNA yielded cDNA, which provided the sequencing template. Some clones are missing from TCRdb's copy, which holds only in-frame ones; the method was immunoSEQ multiplex PCR. Of fewer than 250,000 clones listed, 45% to 75% are singletons. Notes on this clone: Its antigen is unknown.

Noted treatment: oral pan-JAK inhibitor, 5-10 mg twice daily. Study-level points and caveats: Numerous expanded lesional clones remained in scalp and blood during tofacitinib.

The rearrangement uses TRBV7-2 and TRBJ2-7; TRBD1 aligns across 8 bases. Sequences were derived from CD4+ T cells sorted from blood, sampled at week 4, from a patient treated with tofacitinib. This sequence was found in a human donor with alopecia areata. Here the CDR3 reads CASSAAQGVQYEQYF. The CDR3 DNA follows: TGTGCCAGCAGCGCCGCACAGGGGGTCCAGTACGAGCAGTACTTC.